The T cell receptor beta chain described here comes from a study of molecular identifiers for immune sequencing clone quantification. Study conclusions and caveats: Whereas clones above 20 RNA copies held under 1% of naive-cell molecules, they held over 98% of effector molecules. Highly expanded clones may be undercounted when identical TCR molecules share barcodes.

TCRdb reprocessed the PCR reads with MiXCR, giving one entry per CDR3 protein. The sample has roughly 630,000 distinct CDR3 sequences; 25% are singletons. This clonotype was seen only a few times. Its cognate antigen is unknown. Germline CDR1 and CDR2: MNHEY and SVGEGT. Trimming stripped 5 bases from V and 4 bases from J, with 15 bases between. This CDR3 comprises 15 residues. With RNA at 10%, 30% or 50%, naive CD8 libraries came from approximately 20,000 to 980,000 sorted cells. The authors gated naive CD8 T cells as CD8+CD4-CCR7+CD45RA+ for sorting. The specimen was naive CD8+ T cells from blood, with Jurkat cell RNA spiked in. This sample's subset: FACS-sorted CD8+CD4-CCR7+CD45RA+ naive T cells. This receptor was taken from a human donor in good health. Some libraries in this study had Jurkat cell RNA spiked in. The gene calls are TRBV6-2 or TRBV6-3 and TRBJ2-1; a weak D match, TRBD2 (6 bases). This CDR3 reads CASSTGAGRYNEQFF. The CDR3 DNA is TGTGCCAGCAGTACCGGGGCAGGGAGGTACAATGAGCAGTTCTTC.